This T cell receptor (beta chain) was sequenced for a study of a mutant IDH1 vaccine in newly diagnosed glioma. Study-wide background: Treated individuals were approximately 62% male and roughly 40% female, averaging 40.4 years of age. Study-level results: Shifts in the top peripheral T cell clonotypes seemed unrelated to pseudoprogression.

Time point of the sample: baseline, week 1 (first vaccination visit). Treatment here: pre-vaccination baseline after standard-of-care therapy. Donors harbored newly found WHO grade 3 or 4 IDH1-mutant, ATRX-lost astrocytomas. The assay was immunoSEQ multiplex PCR, and TCRdb's table has in-frame clones only and misses some. The sample shows around 17,000 clones, 95% to 96% of them seen only once. Comments on this clone: What it binds is not known.

J was trimmed by 4 bases and V by 5 bases; bases with no gene match: 7. CDR3 size: 16 residues. Germline V gene lookup returns CDR1 LNHDA and CDR2 SQIVND (reference sequence). Material: peripheral blood mononuclear cells (PBMCs), obtained from a glioma patient treated with radiotherapy, temozolomide or both. The clonotype was recovered from a woman aged 18 to 35 with glioma. Some clones in this sample may be carry-over from other donors' samples. V usage is TRBV19 and J usage is TRBJ2-3; TRBD2 aligns across 12 bases. The CDR3 nucleotides read TGTGCCAGTAGTGCTGGGACTAGCGGGTATTCAGATACGCAGTATTTT. Residues: CASSAGTSGYSDTQYF.